This T cell receptor beta chain was recovered during a study of graft-versus-host responses after intestinal transplantation. Across the study: Anti-thymocyte globulin induction preceded 2 to 4 years of tacrolimus and steroid maintenance in all recipients.

With regard to this clone: Its target is not known.

The repertoire was sequenced with immunoSEQ multiplex PCR; TCRdb's copy has only in-frame clones and lacks some. The data hold over 100,000 clones, with 85% to 95% observed a single time. The sample consisted of unstimulated CD8+ T cells sorted from spleen or lymph node cells, taken before intestinal transplant. This TCR derives from a human donor who received an intestinal transplant.

The CDR3 DNA is TGTGCCAGCAGTGGCCTTTTGGGGGGGCTAATGAACACTGAAGCTTTCTTT. Its translation: CASSGLLGGLMNTEAFF. The J gene is TRBJ1-1, the V gene TRBV6-1; perhaps TRBD1 as D (6 bases). This CDR3 has 17 amino acids. Trimming stripped 4 bases from V and 0 bases from J, with 18 bases between. Germline loops: CDR1 MNHNS, CDR2 SASEGT.